A selection of T cell receptor beta chains follows, all from one sample in a study of spatial heterogeneity in lung cancer. TCRdb independently ran MiXCR on the 5' RACE reads; one entry per CDR3 protein. Found here are 5,100 or so distinct CDR3 sequences, 3% to 4.5% of them singletons; the top ten hold about a quarter. The source material was lung tumor tissue, sampled at surgery. The receptors stem from a female donor with early-stage non-small cell lung cancer. The CDR3 runs from the conserved cysteine through the conserved F or W. D genes are given only for firm matches. Each size is once, few, many or a size class.

J gene | V gene | D gene | clone size | CDR3 protein | CDR3 DNA
TRBJ2-1 | TRBV6-2/TRBV6-3 | . | many | CASGSGSYNEQFF | TGTGCCAGCGGCTCCGGCTCCTACAATGAGCAGTTCTTC
TRBJ1-2 | TRBV7-9 | . | many | CASSNVDYGYTF | TGTGCCAGCAGCAACGTAGACTATGGCTACACCTTC
TRBJ2-1 | TRBV6-5 | . | many | CASGGGRGNEQFF | TGTGCCAGTGGGGGTGGCAGGGGCAATGAGCAGTTCTTC
TRBJ2-3 | TRBV9 | . | many | CASSGTTIRVGTDTQYF | TGTGCCAGCAGCGGGACGACGATAAGGGTTGGGACAGATACGCAGTATTTT
TRBJ2-7 | TRBV6-5 | TRBD2 | medium-sized | CASRWTSGSVYEQYF | TGTGCCAGCAGGTGGACTAGCGGGAGTGTATACGAGCAGTACTTC
TRBJ2-7 | TRBV20-1 | TRBD2 | many | CSAPLTSGRAYEQYF | TGCAGTGCTCCTCTTACTAGCGGGAGGGCCTACGAGCAGTACTTC
TRBJ1-5 | TRBV12-5 | . | medium-sized | CASGLVRGSDSNQPQHF | TGTGCTAGTGGTTTGGTTCGGGGTTCTGACAGCAATCAGCCCCAGCATTTT
TRBJ2-7 | TRBV5-1 | . | many | CASSNTGLRPPYEQYF | TGCGCCAGCAGTAACACAGGGCTTAGGCCTCCCTACGAGCAGTACTTC
TRBJ2-7 | TRBV27 | . | many | CASSSPTSLAVPDEQYF | TGTGCCAGCAGTTCACCCACTAGTTTGGCAGTCCCCGACGAGCAGTACTTC
TRBJ2-5 | TRBV20-1 | TRBD2 | many | CSAIRGGGSMKTQYF | TGCAGTGCTATCCGGGGAGGCGGGAGTATGAAGACCCAGTACTTC
TRBJ2-3 | TRBV7-3 | TRBD1 | medium-sized | CASSLGTGEGDTQYF | TGTGCCAGCAGCTTAGGGACAGGGGAGGGAGATACGCAGTATTTT
TRBJ2-5 | TRBV12-3/TRBV12-4 | . | many | CASTASPSGTQYF | TGTGCCAGCACGGCGAGCCCATCGGGGACCCAGTACTTC
TRBJ2-7 | TRBV11-3 | . | many | CASSLSREDEQYF | TGTGCCAGCAGCTTATCCAGGGAAGACGAGCAGTACTTC
TRBJ1-5 | TRBV5-5 | . | medium-sized | CASSLAGVNQPQHF | TGTGCCAGCAGCTTGGCAGGGGTTAATCAGCCCCAGCATTTT
TRBJ1-1 | TRBV27 | . | medium-sized | CASSFQGSNTEAFF | TGTGCCAGCAGTTTCCAGGGATCGAACACTGAAGCTTTCTTT
TRBJ2-4 | TRBV29-1 | TRBD1 | many | CSVRDRVGNIQYF | TGCAGCGTCCGGGACAGGGTAGGCAACATTCAGTACTTC
TRBJ2-5 | TRBV28 | . | many | CASIGAEKGETQYF | TGTGCCAGCATTGGGGCGGAAAAGGGGGAGACCCAGTACTTC
TRBJ2-2 | TRBV10-2 | TRBD2 | few | CASTGGDTGELFF | TGCGCCAGCACGGGGGGAGACACCGGGGAGCTGTTTTTT
TRBJ2-1 | TRBV29-1 | . | medium-sized | CSVGTDEQFF | TGCAGCGTTGGAACAGATGAGCAGTTCTTC
TRBJ2-7 | TRBV7-8 | TRBD1 | many | CASSWGQSYEQYF | TGTGCCAGCAGCTGGGGACAGAGCTACGAGCAGTACTTC
TRBJ1-4 | TRBV7-9 | . | many | CASSLRGSQANEKLFF | TGTGCCAGCAGCTTACGAGGATCACAAGCTAATGAAAAACTGTTTTTT
TRBJ2-3 | TRBV20-1 | . | medium-sized | CSARDGARADTDTQYF | TGCAGTGCTAGAGATGGTGCCCGAGCGGACACAGATACGCAGTATTTT
TRBJ2-2 | TRBV12-3/TRBV12-4 | TRBD2 | medium-sized | CASSLNAGGVAGELFF | TGTGCCAGCAGTTTAAACGCGGGAGGGGTAGCCGGGGAGCTGTTTTTT
TRBJ2-2 | TRBV7-3 | . | medium-sized | CASSPRTSTGELFF | TGTGCCAGCAGCCCCCGGACGTCTACCGGGGAGCTGTTTTTT